These 7 T cell receptor beta chains were sequenced from one sample in a study of cytomegalovirus exposure and HLA in healthy donors. Measured with immunoSEQ multiplex PCR; TCRdb has only the in-frame clones, and not every one. Counted here are more than 110,000 clones, about 94% occurring once; the ten biggest clones make up roughly 1.9%. Sequencing input: PBMCs. The receptors were sampled from a young man in good health and CMV-seropositive.

The chain is built from TRBV2 and TRBJ2-7; tentatively, D is TRBD1 (5 bases). Trimming removed 2 bases from V and 3 bases from J, with 5 bases in between. This CDR3 contains 12 residues. The germline gives CDR1 SNHLY, CDR2 FYNNEI. The CDR3 is CASSEQGYEQYF. The CDR3 bases are TGTGCCAGCAGTGAACAGGGCTACGAGCAGTACTTC.

The rearrangement joins TRBV30 to TRBJ2-7, with TRBD1 matching 9 bases. Per the germline V gene, CDR1 is GTSNPN and CDR2 is SVGIG (reference sequence). V lost 6 bases and J lost 6; bases outside the gene matches: 9. The CDR3 length is 13 residues. CDR3 region: CACPGTGSGEQYF. The CDR3 nucleotides read TGTGCCTGTCCCGGGACAGGGTCCGGCGAGCAGTACTTC.

V is TRBV2 and J is TRBJ1-5; TRBD1 is a possible D gene (5 bases). This CDR3 has 15 residues. V shed 4 bases and J shed 5 bases, with 15 bases lying between them. Looked up from germline, CDR1 is SNHLY and CDR2 is FYNNEI. The CDR3: CASSAVGQGDQPQHF. The CDR3 DNA sequence: TGTGCCAGCAGTGCTGTAGGGCAGGGCGATCAGCCCCAGCATTTT.

The chain carries TRBV6-1 and TRBJ1-1; D is undetermined. Per germline, CDR1 MNHNS and CDR2 SASEGT. The CDR3 sequence is 13 residues long. V was clipped by 3 bases and J by 6 bases, with 11 bases between them. CDR3 bases: TGTGCCAGCAGTGAGCGAGGCTGGGCTGAAGCTTTCTTT. It yields the protein CASSERGWAEAFF.

V gene TRBV6-4 combines with J gene TRBJ2-3; D unclear. Germline assignment: CDR1 MRHNA and CDR2 SNTAGT. The CDR3 totals 14 residues. Trimming took off 3 bases at V and 4 bases at J, with 11 bases between the two ends. CDR3 DNA: TGTGCCAGCAGTGAAGGAGTAGGCGCAGATACGCAGTATTTT. Protein product: CASSEGVGADTQYF.

CDR3 nucleotide sequence: TGTGCCAGCAGCCGTTGGGCACGGTTTCCGAACACCGGGGAGCTGTTTTTT. Protein: CASSRWARFPNTGELFF. This rearrangement joins TRBV5-6 to TRBJ2-2; D is unresolved. Germline values: CDR1 SGHDT, CDR2 YYEEEE. The CDR3 consists of 17 residues. Trimming removed 4 bases from V and 0 bases from J, with 16 bases in between.

The gene calls are TRBV14 and TRBJ2-7, with TRBD1 matching 10 bases. This CDR3 is built from 15 residues. Germline CDR1 and CDR2: SGHDN and FVKESK. Unmatched junction bases numbered 6, after V lost 4 bases and J lost 3 bases. This CDR3 reads CASSPWGTGDYEQYF. Written as DNA, the CDR3 is TGTGCCAGCAGCCCCTGGGGGACAGGGGACTACGAGCAGTACTTC.